These 27 T cell receptor beta chains came from one sample sequenced in a study of blood T cell repertoires in COVID-19. The data were produced by immunoSEQ multiplex PCR, yet TCRdb's version contains in-frame clones alone and is incomplete. The sample lists about 54,000 clones, around 86% occurring once. The specimen sequenced was peripheral blood. The receptor source for this set is a woman in her sixties with acute or convalescent COVID-19.

V gene TRBV25-1 combines with J gene TRBJ2-2, with TRBD1 matching 8 bases. This CDR3 contains 14 residues. V lost 10 bases to trimming and J lost 7 bases; unmatched junction nucleotides: 11. From germline, CDR1 is MGHDK and CDR2 SYGVNS. The CDR3 DNA is TGTGCCACCCAGGGGGCGCGAGAGGTCGGGGAGCTGTTTTTT. Its translation is CATQGAREVGELFF.

This clone was detected only once. J is TRBJ2-3 and V is TRBV20-1; 8 bases are a match to TRBD1. Germline CDR1 is DFQATT and CDR2 is SNEGSKA (reference sequence). The CDR3 extends over 14 amino acids. The junction had 5 bases not matched to a gene; V was cut back by 3 bases and J by 3 bases. CDR3 sequence reads: CSASSGGGTDTQYF. The CDR3 coding sequence is TGCAGTGCTAGTTCAGGGGGCGGGACAGATACGCAGTATTTT.

The CDR3 loop reads CASSPGIMGLAIGETQYF. The CDR3 DNA reads TGCGCCAGCAGCCCAGGGATAATGGGACTAGCTATTGGCGAGACCCAGTACTTC. The V and J genes are TRBV5-1 and TRBJ2-5; 9 nucleotides agree with TRBD2. This CDR3 is built from 18 residues. From germline, CDR1 is SGHRS and CDR2 YFSETQ. Trimming at V came to 4 bases and at J to 5 bases, leaving 18 bases not matched to a gene.

The V and J genes are TRBV5-1 and TRBJ2-7; 10 nucleotides align to TRBD2. The germline CDR1 and CDR2 sequences are SGHRS and YFSETQ. J gave up 1 base and V 4 bases, and 8 bases lay outside the gene matches. The CDR3 is 16 residues long. CDR3 DNA sequence: TGCGCCAGCAGCCTGAGCGGGAGGGGTACATCCTACGAGCAGTACTTC. Translated, it gives CASSLSGRGTSYEQYF.

The chain employs TRBV7-3 and TRBJ2-3; TRBD2 agrees at 11 bases. The CDR3 is made up of 15 amino acids. The germline V gene encodes CDR1 SGHTA and CDR2 FQGTGA. V was pared by 5 bases and J by 3 bases, with 4 bases of the junction left unmatched. The CDR3 nucleotides are TGTGCCAGCAGCAATAGCGGGAGGGCGACAGATACGCAGTATTTT. Amino acid sequence: CASSNSGRATDTQYF.

The V and J genes are TRBV28 and TRBJ2-5; 8 positions match TRBD2. The CDR3 spans 14 residues. Trimming cost V 5 bases and J 6 bases; bases outside gene matches: 8. The germline V gene has CDR1 MDHEN and CDR2 SYDVKM. CDR3 DNA: TGTGCCAGCAGTATCGGGGGGGCGATGAAGACCCAGTACTTC. It yields the protein CASSIGGAMKTQYF.

The chain carries TRBV5-4 and TRBJ2-5; D may be TRBD2 (6 bases). V lost 2 bases and J 4 bases, leaving 18 bases between the germline ends. CDR3 size: 16 residues. In germline, CDR1 is SGHNT, CDR2 YYREEE (reference sequence). DNA of the CDR3: TGTGCCAGCAGCTTTGGAGGGCTAGCGAGGAGAGAGACCCAGTACTTC. Translating it yields CASSFGGLARRETQYF.

The chain uses TRBV10-1 and TRBJ2-3; D unclear. V lost 7 bases and J lost 7, with 24 bases in between. Per the germline V gene, CDR1 is WNHNN and CDR2 is SYGVQD (reference sequence). The length of the CDR3 is 16 residues. The CDR3 bases are TGCGCCAGCAAAGCTCTTAGAAATTCCAACACTAATACGCAGTATTTT. Encoded protein: CASKALRNSNTNTQYF.

This clone showed up just once. This chain links TRBV12-3 or TRBV12-4 with TRBJ1-3; no clear D. The V and J ends lost 3 bases and 4 bases respectively, with 4 bases between them. The length of the CDR3 is 12 residues. The CDR3 is CASSLTGNTIYF. The CDR3 DNA reads as TGTGCCAGCAGTTTGACAGGAAACACCATATATTTT.

The rearrangement links TRBV5-6 to TRBJ1-2, with D possibly being TRBD1 (6 bases). V was cut by 3 bases and J by 8 bases, with 17 bases left in between. This CDR3 spans 14 amino acids. In germline, CDR1 is SGHDT, CDR2 YYEEEE. The CDR3 nucleotides are TGTGCCAGCAGCTGGTGGACAGCGCCCGGAGGCTACACCTTC. Its translation is CASSWWTAPGGYTF.

V usage is TRBV5-6 and J usage is TRBJ1-3; D gene ambiguous. V was cut by 2 bases and J by 1 base, with 10 bases left in between. The CDR3 consists of 15 residues. CDR1 and CDR2 from the germline V gene are SGHDT and YYEEEE. CDR3 DNA sequence: TGTGCCAGCAGCTTTAGGCCGACATCTGGAAACACCATATATTTT. This encodes CASSFRPTSGNTIYF.

The chain links TRBV5-1 to TRBJ1-2; 10 positions agree with TRBD1. The CDR3 consists of 14 residues. In germline, CDR1 is SGHRS, CDR2 YFSETQ. The ends lost 3 bases at V and 6 bases at J; junction bases unmatched: 5. The CDR3 DNA reads as TGCGCCAGCAGCTCGGGGACAGGGGTTGATGGCTACACCTTC. Translating gives CASSSGTGVDGYTF.

This sequence joins TRBV4-1 and TRBJ1-2; D not resolved. The CDR3 sequence is 13 residues long. Trimming took 4 bases from V and 7 from J, leaving 13 bases between them. Germline CDR1 is MGHRA and CDR2 is YSYEKL. The CDR3 nucleotides read TGCGCCAGCAGCCCCATTGGTGCGGGTGGCTACACCTTC. Its protein product is CASSPIGAGGYTF.

V and J are TRBV5-1 and TRBJ2-2; 9 bases align to TRBD1. CDR3 length: 15 amino acids. After removal of 5 bases from V and 6 bases from J, the junction contained 8 bases not matched to a gene. Per germline, CDR1 SGHRS and CDR2 YFSETQ. The DNA of the CDR3 is TGCGCCAGCAGTTCGGGACAGGGTTATTCCGGGGAGCTGTTTTTT. Translated, it gives CASSSGQGYSGELFF.

This rearrangement joins TRBV3-1 (or the pseudogene TRBV3-2) to TRBJ1-1; weak D call: TRBD1 (6 bases). The CDR3 totals 14 residues. CDR1 and CDR2 from the germline V gene are LGHDT and YNNKEL (reference sequence). V was clipped by 3 bases and J by 1 base, with 9 bases between them. In DNA, the CDR3 is TGTGCCAGCAGCCAGCTACAGGGGAACACTGAAGCTTTCTTT. Translating gives CASSQLQGNTEAFF.

V and J are TRBV5-1 and TRBJ2-2, with D tentatively TRBD2 (6 bases). CDR1 and CDR2 from the germline V gene are SGHRS and YFSETQ. The CDR3 has 14 residues. V was cut by 6 bases and J by 3 bases, with 12 bases left in between. The CDR3 region has the DNA TGCGCCAGCAACAGACTAGAGGACACCGGGGAGCTGTTTTTT. As protein: CASNRLEDTGELFF.

This clone was seen a handful of times. The CDR3 here is CASSVQGRAEAFF. CDR3 in DNA: TGTGCCAGCAGTGTCCAGGGAAGGGCTGAAGCTTTCTTT. This chain uses TRBV28 with TRBJ1-1; possibly TRBD1 for D (5 bases). Germline V lookup: CDR1 MDHEN, CDR2 SYDVKM. The V end was cut by 5 bases, the J end by 6 bases, with 13 bases between. The CDR3 runs 13 residues.

This clone appeared a single time. The chain couples TRBV4-2 to TRBJ1-3; possibly TRBD1 for D (5 bases). The CDR3 runs 16 residues. The V gene lost 5 bases and the J gene lost 1 base, with 15 bases spanning the gap. Germline V gene data show CDR1 as LGHNA and CDR2 as YNFKEQ. CDR3 protein: CASSWGGVGSGNTIYF. The CDR3 region has the DNA TGTGCCAGCAGCTGGGGAGGGGTCGGGTCTGGAAACACCATATATTTT.

V is TRBV6-5 and J is TRBJ1-4; no firm D call. The V gene lost 8 bases and the J gene lost 7 bases, with 20 bases spanning the gap. The CDR3 length is 15 residues. Germline V lookup: CDR1 MNHEY, CDR2 SVGAGI. The CDR3 region is CASGRALGVGEKLFF. The CDR3 nucleotides read TGTGCCAGCGGGAGGGCCTTGGGCGTTGGTGAAAAACTGTTTTTT.

CDR3 coding DNA: TGCGCCAGCAGCTTAGGAGTATTGAACACTGAAGCTTTCTTT. This encodes CASSLGVLNTEAFF. The V and J genes are TRBV5-1 and TRBJ1-1; D ambiguous. The germline V gene encodes CDR1 SGHRS and CDR2 YFSETQ. The CDR3 runs to 14 residues. The V gene lost 2 bases and the J gene lost 0 bases, with 8 bases spanning the gap.

This chain joins TRBV5-6 and TRBJ1-6, with D maybe TRBD1 (6 bases). CDR1 SGHDT and CDR2 YYEEEE come from the germline V gene. V was cut by 0 bases and J by 5 bases, with 9 bases left in between. This CDR3 is 15 amino acids long. The CDR3: CASSLGQVNNSPLHF. The DNA for the CDR3 is TGTGCCAGCAGCTTGGGACAGGTTAATAATTCACCCCTCCACTTT.

The chain uses TRBV4-1 and TRBJ2-6; D call uncertain. Trimming cost V 1 base and J 0 bases, with 7 bases left between them. Germline V gene data show CDR1 as MGHRA and CDR2 as YSYEKL. The length of the CDR3 is 16 residues. The CDR3 DNA reads as TGCGCCAGCAGCCAAGGGAGAGCCTCTGGGGCCAACGTCCTGACTTTC. Encoded protein: CASSQGRASGANVLTF.

The rearrangement joins TRBV5-1 to TRBJ2-7; D remains unclear. Trimming stripped 0 bases from V and 6 bases from J, with 4 bases between. CDR3 length equals 11 residues. The V gene's germline CDR1 is SGHRS and CDR2 YFSETQ. The chain's CDR3 is CASSLDGEQYF. CDR3 coding DNA: TGCGCCAGCAGCTTGGACGGCGAGCAGTACTTC.

This chain uses TRBV2 with TRBJ2-4; weak D call: TRBD1 (6 bases). The CDR3 runs 15 residues. V lost 6 bases, J lost 7 bases, and 19 bases lay in between. Germline loops: CDR1 SNHLY, CDR2 FYNNEI. CDR3 nucleotide sequence: TGTGCCAGCAGCGAGGGTGGGACACGCCAGAACATTCAGTACTTC. The encoded protein is CASSEGGTRQNIQYF.

This chain connects TRBV19 to TRBJ1-2, with D possibly TRBD1 on 5 matching bases. This CDR3 comprises 13 residues. Trimming stripped 7 bases from V and 2 bases from J, with 11 bases between. CDR1 and CDR2 from the germline V gene are LNHDA and SQIVND (reference sequence). The CDR3: CASTRTSNYGYTF. The CDR3 DNA is TGTGCCAGTACTAGGACATCGAACTATGGCTACACCTTC.

The gene calls are TRBV7-9 and TRBJ2-5; 10 bases fit TRBD1. CDR1 and CDR2 from the germline V gene are SEHNR and FQNEAQ (reference sequence). Germline trimming cut 1 base from V and 4 bases from J; bases unmatched to any gene: 6. The CDR3 is made up of 16 amino acids. CDR3: CASSLGDRGVRETQYF. CDR3 nucleotide sequence: TGTGCCAGCAGCTTAGGGGACAGGGGAGTCAGAGAGACCCAGTACTTC.

This chain connects TRBV29-1 to TRBJ1-5; no reliable D call. Trimming removed 6 bases at V and 3 bases at J, with 12 bases between. This CDR3 region has 13 residues. CDR1 and CDR2 (germline): SQVTM, ANQGSEA. CDR3 sequence (DNA): TGCAGCGTCCAAGCGGATAACAATCAGCCCCAGCATTTT. Translating it yields CSVQADNNQPQHF.